The 24 T cell receptor beta chains in this list originate from one sample, sequenced in a study of shared clonotypes between healthy human individuals. The naive CD8 subset, CD45RO-negative cells positively selected for CCR7, excluded terminally differentiated effector memory CD45RA+ cells. Only in-frame clones appear in the TCRdb table, and some are missing; sequencing was by immunoSEQ multiplex PCR. The sample holds about 2.1 million clones, just over 90% seen once. The sequenced material came from naive CD8+ T cells from PBMCs. The receptors shown here come from a man aged 18 to 29 in good health. Some clones in this sample may be carry-over from other donors' samples.

The chain carries TRBV19 and TRBJ2-3; D is perhaps TRBD2 (7 bases). Trimming removed 4 bases from V and 3 bases from J, with 17 bases in between. This CDR3 comprises 16 residues. Germline CDR1 LNHDA, CDR2 SQIVND (reference sequence). The CDR3 here is CASSRGPSGETDTQYF. DNA for the CDR3: TGTGCCAGTAGTAGGGGGCCTAGCGGAGAAACAGATACGCAGTATTTT.

The rearrangement joins TRBV7-9 to TRBJ2-3, with 10 nucleotides matching TRBD2. CDR1 is SEHNR, CDR2 FQNEAQ, per germline (reference sequence). The CDR3 has 15 amino acids. V gave up 5 bases and J gave up 1 base; unmatched junction bases: 3. The CDR3, as DNA: TGTGCCAGCAGCGTTCTAGCGGGAGGCACAGATACGCAGTATTTT. It codes for CASSVLAGGTDTQYF. Filled out from reference TRBV7-9 and TRBJ2-3, the complete variable domain reads DTGVSQNPRHKITKRGQNVTFRCDPISEHNRLYWYRQTLGQGPEFLTYFQNEAQLEKSRLLSDRFSAERPKGSFSTLEIQRTEQGDSAMYLCASSVLAGGTDTQYFGPGTRLTVL.

This chain connects TRBV19 to TRBJ2-2; a possible D gene is TRBD2 (6 bases). The CDR3 is made up of 13 amino acids. Deletions cut 10 bases from V and 4 bases from J, with 13 bases between. Per germline, CDR1 LNHDA and CDR2 SQIVND (reference sequence). CDR3 region: CATEGRGTGELFF. The CDR3 nucleotides are TGTGCCACGGAGGGCCGCGGCACCGGGGAGCTGTTTTTT.

This clone has only one observation. J is TRBJ1-1 and V is TRBV6-5, with TRBD1 matching over 7 bases. The CDR3 covers 16 residues. Germline CDR1 reads MNHEY; CDR2 reads SVGAGI. The trim removed 0 bases at V and 6 bases at J, leaving 10 bases unmatched. CDR3 sequence: CASSYSTGEDFAEAFF. CDR3 DNA sequence: TGTGCCAGCAGTTACTCTACAGGGGAAGATTTCGCTGAAGCTTTCTTT.

The chain joins TRBV11-2 to TRBJ1-5; the D is unclear. Trimming removed 0 bases from V and 2 bases from J, with 8 bases in between. Per the germline V gene, CDR1 is SGHAT and CDR2 is FQNNGV. CDR3 size: 15 residues. CDR3 sequence reads: CASSLESRGNQPQHF. The CDR3 region has the DNA TGTGCCAGCAGCTTAGAATCTCGGGGCAATCAGCCCCAGCATTTT.

The CDR3 sequence: CSVGETGLHEQYF. As DNA, the CDR3 is TGCAGCGTTGGTGAGACAGGCCTACACGAGCAGTACTTC. The chain joins TRBV29-1 to TRBJ2-7, with D perhaps matching TRBD1 (6 bases). CDR3 length equals 13 residues. With 4 bases removed from V and 5 bases from J, the gap between germline ends came to 15 bases. Germline CDR1 SQVTM, CDR2 ANQGSEA.

The chain has TRBV7-9 and TRBJ2-7; no clear D. Germline assignment: CDR1 SEHNR and CDR2 FQNEAQ (reference sequence). The CDR3 covers 13 residues. The ends were cut back, 6 bases at V and 2 bases at J, with 11 bases in the middle. In nucleotides, the CDR3 is TGTGCCAGCAGATCGGGCAGTACCTACGAGCAGTACTTC. This encodes CASRSGSTYEQYF.

The genes are TRBV30 and TRBJ2-1, with D uncertain. The length of the CDR3 is 13 residues. Germline V lookup: CDR1 GTSNPN, CDR2 SVGIG (reference sequence). V was cut by 0 bases and J by 7 bases, with 10 bases left in between. This CDR3 is CAWSVMVGNEQFF. The CDR3 DNA reads as TGTGCCTGGAGTGTGATGGTAGGTAATGAGCAGTTCTTC.

In DNA, the CDR3 is TGTGCCAGCGGAAACTCGGCACCTTACGAGCAGTACTTC. Its protein product is CASGNSAPYEQYF. The rearrangement joins TRBV9 to TRBJ2-7, with unresolved D. Germline lookup yields CDR1 SGDLS and CDR2 YYNGEE. The CDR3 spans 13 residues. The V gene lost 7 bases and the J gene lost 4 bases, with 15 bases spanning the gap.

The chain employs TRBV4-3 and TRBJ2-1; D is possibly TRBD2 (5 bases). The V and J ends lost 0 bases and 4 bases respectively, with 10 bases between them. The CDR3 runs to 15 residues. CDR1 and CDR2 from the germline V gene are LGHNA and YSLEER. Here the CDR3 reads CASSQDLDFYNEQFF. The DNA for the CDR3 is TGCGCCAGCAGCCAAGATCTGGACTTTTACAATGAGCAGTTCTTC.

V is TRBV11-2 and J is TRBJ2-7, with no clear D. Trimming left V 5 bases short and J 0 bases short, with 14 bases between. Germline CDR1 SGHAT, CDR2 FQNNGV. CDR3 length equals 15 residues. In DNA form, the CDR3 reads TGTGCCAGCAGCCCCCCTGTTCTATCCTCCTACGAGCAGTACTTC. Translating it yields CASSPPVLSSYEQYF.

This clone was found once. This chain joins TRBV7-9 and TRBJ1-1, with 8 bases fitting TRBD1. J lost 6 bases, V lost 5 bases, and 23 bases had no gene match. This CDR3 is 19 amino acids long. The germline CDR1 and CDR2 sequences are SEHNR and FQNEAQ (reference sequence). CDR3 nucleotide sequence: TGTGCCAGCAGCGATCCCTTTTATACTGAGCAGGGGGCGACCGCTGAAGCTTTCTTT. It translates to CASSDPFYTEQGATAEAFF.

This clone was recorded only once. The chain recombines TRBV5-1 with TRBJ2-7; either TRBD1 or TRBD2 may fit D (5 bases each). Trimming took off 2 bases at V and 0 bases at J, with 27 bases between the two ends. Germline CDR1 and CDR2: SGHRS and YFSETQ. The CDR3 consists of 20 residues. CDR3 sequence reads: CASSLGRDAYPSVISYEQYF. The CDR3 coding sequence is TGCGCCAGCAGCTTAGGCCGGGACGCTTACCCTTCAGTCATCTCCTACGAGCAGTACTTC. Full variable domain (remainder filled in from reference TRBV5-1 and TRBJ2-7): KAGVTQTPRYLIKTRGQQVTLSCSPISGHRSVSWYQQTPGQGLQFLFEYFSETQRNKGNFPGRFSGRQFSNSRSEMNVSTLELGDSALYLCASSLGRDAYPSVISYEQYFGPGTRLTVT.

The rearrangement uses TRBV18 and TRBJ2-7; 10 nucleotides align to TRBD2. CDR3 length: 17 amino acids. V gave up 6 bases and J gave up 1 base; unmatched junction bases: 12. Germline V CDR1 and CDR2: KGHSH, LQKENI. In DNA, the CDR3 is TGTGCCAGCTCCGGCGGGACTAGCGCCGCGGGTTCCTACGAGCAGTACTTC. Its protein product is CASSGGTSAAGSYEQYF.

This chain joins TRBV7-3 and TRBJ2-3; possibly TRBD2 for D (6 bases). Germline V CDR1 and CDR2: SGHTA, FQGTGA. The CDR3 is 16 residues long. Between the trimmed V and J ends, which lost 2 bases and 2 bases, there was a span of 14 bases. CDR3 sequence (DNA): TGTGCCAGCAGCTTATCACCGGGACTCCACACAGATACGCAGTATTTT. Translated, it gives CASSLSPGLHTDTQYF.

This chain joins TRBV5-1 and TRBJ1-1; TRBD1 matches 8 bases. V shed 4 bases, J shed 3 bases, and the junction held 17 bases outside the gene matches. The CDR3 totals 18 residues. CDR1 is SGHRS and CDR2 is YFSETQ in the germline V gene. CDR3 DNA: TGCGCCAGCAGCCCCAATATTGATCAGGGGGCAGAAGACACTGAAGCTTTCTTT. Protein product: CASSPNIDQGAEDTEAFF.

The genes are TRBV2 and TRBJ2-5; TRBD2 agrees at 10 bases. This CDR3 is built from 16 residues. J gave up 5 bases and V 5 bases, and 11 bases lay outside the gene matches. Germline V gene sequence: CDR1 SNHLY, CDR2 FYNNEI. CDR3 DNA sequence: TGTGCCAGCAGTCTTCTAGCGGGAGAAGTGAGTGAGACCCAGTACTTC. It specifies CASSLLAGEVSETQYF.

The J gene is TRBJ2-2, the V gene TRBV15, with D possibly TRBD2 on 6 matching bases. Trimming removed 4 bases at V and 7 bases at J, with 22 bases between. The germline gives CDR1 LNHNV, CDR2 YYDKDF (reference sequence). CDR3 length equals 17 residues. Here the CDR3 reads CATSTRSWGLKFGELFF. The CDR3 DNA reads as TGTGCCACCAGCACCCGAAGTTGGGGACTTAAATTCGGGGAGCTGTTTTTT.

The rearrangement joins TRBV11-2 to TRBJ2-7, with D maybe TRBD1 (5 bases). V gave up 5 bases and J gave up 0 bases, with 14 bases separating them. This CDR3 contains 15 residues. CDR1 is SGHAT, CDR2 FQNNGV, per germline. The CDR3 bases are TGTGCCAGCAGCCCAACCCGTCAGGGCTCCTACGAGCAGTACTTC. This translates into CASSPTRQGSYEQYF.

The gene calls are TRBV30 and TRBJ1-1; no definite D call. CDR3 length: 16 amino acids. The germline CDR1 and CDR2 sequences are GTSNPN and SVGIG (reference sequence). V lost 2 bases, J lost 0 bases, and 16 bases lay in between. The CDR3 sequence: CAWSPPRTAMNTEAFF. The CDR3 DNA follows: TGTGCCTGGAGTCCCCCTAGGACGGCCATGAACACTGAAGCTTTCTTT.

This chain uses TRBV4-3 with TRBJ2-1; perhaps TRBD1 as D (5 bases). This CDR3 comprises 14 residues. Germline values: CDR1 LGHNA, CDR2 YSLEER. Trimming removed 1 base from V and 10 bases from J, with 14 bases in between. CDR3 in DNA: TGCGCCAGCAGCCAAGTAAGCAGGGTAGGCGAGCAGTTCTTC. Translated, it gives CASSQVSRVGEQFF.

A note on this clone: At one boundary the junction diverges from the germline segment, which might be a read error. The V and J genes are TRBV2 and TRBJ1-4; D might be TRBD1 (5 bases). Germline V gene lookup returns CDR1 SNHLY and CDR2 FYNNEI. The CDR3 length is 17 residues. The CDR3 sequence is CASSGPQGAGSNEKLFF. CDR3 coding DNA: TGTGCCAGCAGTGGACCGCAAGGGGCTGGGTCTAACGAAAAACTGTTTTTT.

V gene TRBV28 combines with J gene TRBJ1-2; no firm D call. The CDR3 runs to 14 residues. The V gene's germline CDR1 is MDHEN and CDR2 SYDVKM. Trimming removed 6 bases at V and 4 bases at J, with 15 bases between. CDR3 region: CASRLSPPGYGYTF. The DNA of the CDR3 is TGTGCCAGCAGACTCTCCCCACCGGGCTATGGCTACACCTTC.

The chain employs TRBV27 and TRBJ1-1, with a possible D match to TRBD1 (5 bases). Per germline, CDR1 MNHEY and CDR2 SMNVEV (reference sequence). The CDR3 is made up of 13 amino acids. Trimming pared 2 bases from V and 9 bases from J, leaving 13 bases between. Written as DNA, the CDR3 is TGTGCCAGCAGTTTACTTTATGGGGGGAAAGCTTTCTTT. Its protein is CASSLLYGGKAFF.